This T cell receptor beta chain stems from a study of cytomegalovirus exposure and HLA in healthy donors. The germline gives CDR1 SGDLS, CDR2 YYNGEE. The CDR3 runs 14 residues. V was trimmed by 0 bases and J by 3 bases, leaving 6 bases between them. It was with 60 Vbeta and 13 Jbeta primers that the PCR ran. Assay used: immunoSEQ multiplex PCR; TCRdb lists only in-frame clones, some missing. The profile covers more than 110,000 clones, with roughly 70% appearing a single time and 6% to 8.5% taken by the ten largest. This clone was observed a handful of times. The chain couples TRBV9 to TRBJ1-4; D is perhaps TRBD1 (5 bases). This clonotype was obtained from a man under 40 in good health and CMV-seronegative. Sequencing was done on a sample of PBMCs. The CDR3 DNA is TGTGCCAGCAGCGTAGGACAGTCTAATGAAAAACTGTTTTTT. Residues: CASSVGQSNEKLFF.